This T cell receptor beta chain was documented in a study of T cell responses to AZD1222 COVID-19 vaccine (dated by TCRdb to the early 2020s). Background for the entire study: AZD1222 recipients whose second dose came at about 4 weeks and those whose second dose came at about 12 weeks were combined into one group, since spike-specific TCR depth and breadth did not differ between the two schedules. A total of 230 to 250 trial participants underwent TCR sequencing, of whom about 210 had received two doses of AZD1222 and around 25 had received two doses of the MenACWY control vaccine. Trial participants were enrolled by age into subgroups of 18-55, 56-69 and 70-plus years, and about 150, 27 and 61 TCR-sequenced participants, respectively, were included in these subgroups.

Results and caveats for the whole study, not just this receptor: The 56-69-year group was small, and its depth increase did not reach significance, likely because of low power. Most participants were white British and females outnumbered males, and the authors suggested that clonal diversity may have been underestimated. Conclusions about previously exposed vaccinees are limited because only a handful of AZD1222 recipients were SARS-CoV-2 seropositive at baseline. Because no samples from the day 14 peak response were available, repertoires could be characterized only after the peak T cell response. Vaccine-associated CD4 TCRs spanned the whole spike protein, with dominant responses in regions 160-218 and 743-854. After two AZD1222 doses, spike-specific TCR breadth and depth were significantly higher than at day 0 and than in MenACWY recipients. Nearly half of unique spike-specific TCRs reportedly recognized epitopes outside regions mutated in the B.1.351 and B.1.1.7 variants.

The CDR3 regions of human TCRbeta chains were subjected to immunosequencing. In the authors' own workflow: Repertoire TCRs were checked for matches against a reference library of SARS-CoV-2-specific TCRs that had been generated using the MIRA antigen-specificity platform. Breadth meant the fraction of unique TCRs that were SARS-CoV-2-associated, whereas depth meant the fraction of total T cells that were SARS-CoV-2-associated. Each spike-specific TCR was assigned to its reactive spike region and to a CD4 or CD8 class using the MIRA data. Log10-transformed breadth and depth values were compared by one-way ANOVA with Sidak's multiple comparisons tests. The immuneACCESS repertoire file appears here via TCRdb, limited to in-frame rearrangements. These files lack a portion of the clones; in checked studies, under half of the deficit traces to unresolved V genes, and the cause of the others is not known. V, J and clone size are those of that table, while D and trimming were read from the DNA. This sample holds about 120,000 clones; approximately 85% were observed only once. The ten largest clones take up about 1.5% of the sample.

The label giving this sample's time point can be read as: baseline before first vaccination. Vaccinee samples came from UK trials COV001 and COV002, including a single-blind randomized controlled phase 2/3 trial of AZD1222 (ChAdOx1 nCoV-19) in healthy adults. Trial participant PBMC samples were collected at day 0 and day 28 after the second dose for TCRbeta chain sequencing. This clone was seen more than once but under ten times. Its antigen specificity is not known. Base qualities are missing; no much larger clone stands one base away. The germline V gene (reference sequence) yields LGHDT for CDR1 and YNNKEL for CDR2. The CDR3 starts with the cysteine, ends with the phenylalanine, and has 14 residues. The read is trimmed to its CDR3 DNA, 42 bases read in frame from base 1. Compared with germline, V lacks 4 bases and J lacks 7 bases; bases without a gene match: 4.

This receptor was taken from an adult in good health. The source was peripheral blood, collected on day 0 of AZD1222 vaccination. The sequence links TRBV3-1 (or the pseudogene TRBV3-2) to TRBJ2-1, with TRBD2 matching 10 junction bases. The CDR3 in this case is CASSLGLAVNEQFF. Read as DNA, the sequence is TGTGCCAGCAGCCTAGGACTAGCGGTTAATGAGCAGTTCTTC.